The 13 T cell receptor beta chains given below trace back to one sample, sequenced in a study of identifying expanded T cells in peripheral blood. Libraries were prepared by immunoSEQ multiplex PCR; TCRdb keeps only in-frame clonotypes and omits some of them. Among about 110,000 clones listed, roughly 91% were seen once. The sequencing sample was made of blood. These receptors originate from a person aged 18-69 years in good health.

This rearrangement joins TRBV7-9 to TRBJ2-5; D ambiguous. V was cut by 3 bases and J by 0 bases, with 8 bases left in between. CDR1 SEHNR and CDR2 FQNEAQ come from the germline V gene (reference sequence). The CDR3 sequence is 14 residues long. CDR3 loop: CASSFQRHQETQYF. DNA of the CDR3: TGTGCCAGCAGCTTCCAACGACACCAAGAGACCCAGTACTTC.

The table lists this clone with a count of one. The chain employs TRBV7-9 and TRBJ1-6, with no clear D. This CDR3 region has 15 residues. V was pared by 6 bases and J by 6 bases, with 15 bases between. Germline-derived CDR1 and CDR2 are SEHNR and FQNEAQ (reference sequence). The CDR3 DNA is TGTGCCAGCAGTCCCCTTGGGTCGGGTAATTCACCCCTCCACTTT. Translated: CASSPLGSGNSPLHF.

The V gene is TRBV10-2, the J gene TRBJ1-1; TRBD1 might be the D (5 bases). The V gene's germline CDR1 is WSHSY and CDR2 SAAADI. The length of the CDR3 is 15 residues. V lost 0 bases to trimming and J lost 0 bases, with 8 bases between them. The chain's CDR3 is CASSESRGLNTEAFF. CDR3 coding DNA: TGCGCCAGCAGTGAGTCGCGGGGCTTGAACACTGAAGCTTTCTTT.

Here the CDR3 reads CASSQGARWYSYEQYF. The CDR3 nucleotides read TGTGCCAGCAGCCAAGGAGCCCGGTGGTACTCCTACGAGCAGTACTTC. The chain recombines TRBV14 with TRBJ2-7; the D is unclear. This CDR3 has 16 residues. Germline V CDR1 and CDR2: SGHDN, FVKESK. Trimming took 1 base from V and 0 from J, leaving 13 bases between them.

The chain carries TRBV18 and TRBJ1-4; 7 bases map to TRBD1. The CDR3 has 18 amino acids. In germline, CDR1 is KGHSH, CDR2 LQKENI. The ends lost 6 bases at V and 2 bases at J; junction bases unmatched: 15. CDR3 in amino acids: CASSPSMRGQRTNEKLFF. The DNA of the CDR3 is TGTGCCAGCTCCCCCTCCATGAGGGGGCAGAGGACTAATGAAAAACTGTTTTTT.

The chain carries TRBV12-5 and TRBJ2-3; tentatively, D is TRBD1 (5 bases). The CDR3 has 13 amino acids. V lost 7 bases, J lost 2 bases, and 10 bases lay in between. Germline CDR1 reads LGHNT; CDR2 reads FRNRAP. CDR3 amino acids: CASVGEPTDTQYF. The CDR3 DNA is TGTGCTAGTGTAGGGGAACCCACAGATACGCAGTATTTT.

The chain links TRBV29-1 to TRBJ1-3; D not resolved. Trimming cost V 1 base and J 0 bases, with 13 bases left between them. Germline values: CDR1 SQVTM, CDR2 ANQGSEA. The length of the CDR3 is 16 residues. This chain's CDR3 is CSVEGQTTSSGNTIYF. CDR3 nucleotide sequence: TGCAGCGTTGAAGGGCAGACCACTAGCTCTGGAAACACCATATATTTT. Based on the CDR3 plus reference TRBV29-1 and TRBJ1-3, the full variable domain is SAVISQKPSRDICQRGTSLTIQCQVDSQVTMMFWYRQQPGQSLTLIATANQGSEATYESGFVIDKFPISRPNLTFSTLTVSNMSPEDSSIYLCSVEGQTTSSGNTIYFGEGSWLTVV.

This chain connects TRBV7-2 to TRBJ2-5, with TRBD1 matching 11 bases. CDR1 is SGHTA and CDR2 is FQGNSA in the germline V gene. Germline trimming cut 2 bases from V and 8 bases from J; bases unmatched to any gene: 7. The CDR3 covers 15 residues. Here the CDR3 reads CASSLSLGQGGTQYF. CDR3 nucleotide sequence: TGTGCCAGCAGCTTAAGTTTGGGACAGGGGGGAACCCAGTACTTC.

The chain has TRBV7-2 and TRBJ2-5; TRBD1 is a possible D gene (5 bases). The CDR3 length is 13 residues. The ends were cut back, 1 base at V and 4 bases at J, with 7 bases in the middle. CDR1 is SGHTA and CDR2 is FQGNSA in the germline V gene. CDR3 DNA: TGTGCCAGCAGCTTAGGACAGAGAGAGACCCAGTACTTC. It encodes CASSLGQRETQYF. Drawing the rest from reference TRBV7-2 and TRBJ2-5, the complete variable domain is GAGVSQSPSNKVTEKGKDVELRCDPISGHTALYWYRQSLGQGLEFLIYFQGNSAPDKSGLPSDRFSAERTGGSVSTLTIQRTQQEDSAVYLCASSLGQRETQYFGPGTRLLVL.

The CDR3 sequence: CASSRRPGDTEAFF. The DNA for the CDR3 is TGTGCCAGCAGCCGGCGCCCAGGGGACACTGAAGCTTTCTTT. This chain uses TRBV6-5 with TRBJ1-1; D is perhaps TRBD1 (6 bases). The CDR3 loop spans 14 amino acids. Germline V gives CDR1 MNHEY, CDR2 SVGAGI. V lost 6 bases to trimming and J lost 3 bases, with 14 bases between them.

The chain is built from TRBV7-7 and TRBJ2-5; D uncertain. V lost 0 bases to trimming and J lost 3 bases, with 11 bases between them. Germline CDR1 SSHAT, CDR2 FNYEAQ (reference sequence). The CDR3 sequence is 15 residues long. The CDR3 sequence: CASSLAVGIKETQYF. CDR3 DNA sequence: TGTGCCAGCAGCTTAGCGGTTGGAATTAAAGAGACCCAGTACTTC.

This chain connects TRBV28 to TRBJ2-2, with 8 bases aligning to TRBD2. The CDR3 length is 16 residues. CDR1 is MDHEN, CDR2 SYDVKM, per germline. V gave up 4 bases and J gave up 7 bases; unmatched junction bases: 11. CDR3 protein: CASSYVYGGAGGELFF. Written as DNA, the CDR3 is TGTGCCAGCAGTTACGTATACGGGGGGGCCGGCGGGGAGCTGTTTTTT.

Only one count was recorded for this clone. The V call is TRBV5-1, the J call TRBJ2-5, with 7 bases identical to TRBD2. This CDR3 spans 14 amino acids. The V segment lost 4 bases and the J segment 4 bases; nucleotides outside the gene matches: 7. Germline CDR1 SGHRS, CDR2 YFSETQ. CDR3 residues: CASSPTSSGETQYF. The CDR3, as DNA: TGCGCCAGCAGCCCGACTAGCTCTGGAGAGACCCAGTACTTC. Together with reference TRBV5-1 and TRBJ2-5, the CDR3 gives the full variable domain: KAGVTQTPRYLIKTRGQQVTLSCSPISGHRSVSWYQQTPGQGLQFLFEYFSETQRNKGNFPGRFSGRQFSNSRSEMNVSTLELGDSALYLCASSPTSSGETQYFGPGTRLLVL.